These 11 T cell receptor beta chains came from one sample sequenced in a study of T cell repertoires in cytomegalovirus infection. One entry per CDR3 protein results from TCRdb running MiXCR on the reads. The sample consists of 150,000 to 200,000 distinct CDR3 sequences, roughly 28% of them appearing once. The sample consisted of PBMCs. The receptor source for this set is a human donor in good health (CMV status not recorded). Some clones in this sample may be carry-over from other donors' samples.

This clonotype was detected a few times. This chain links TRBV7-6 with TRBJ1-5, with D tentatively TRBD1 (5 bases). Germline CDR1 reads SGHVS; CDR2 reads FNYEAQ. The CDR3 runs 17 residues. V was shortened by 4 bases and J by 6 bases, with 22 bases between the two germline ends. The CDR3 nucleotides read TGTGCCAGCAGCTCTGGACGGGACTCCGAAACTAGTCAGCCCCAGCATTTT. Its translation: CASSSGRDSETSQPQHF.

The CDR3 protein is CASSLDVGQETQYF. The CDR3 DNA reads as TGCGCCAGCAGCTTGGATGTCGGCCAAGAGACCCAGTACTTC. The chain is built from TRBV5-1 and TRBJ2-5; unclear D gene. In germline, CDR1 is SGHRS, CDR2 YFSETQ. The CDR3 has 14 amino acids. Trimming shortened V by 0 bases and J by 1 base, and 7 bases separated the two germline ends.

This clonotype was found many times. This chain uses TRBV7-2 with TRBJ1-1, with D tentatively TRBD1 (5 bases). Trimming stripped 0 bases from V and 4 bases from J, with 12 bases between. The CDR3 covers 15 residues. CDR1 and CDR2 (germline): SGHTA, FQGNSA. The CDR3 coding sequence is TGTGCCAGCAGCTTAGCGTTAGCCGGGGGCACTGAAGCTTTCTTT. This encodes CASSLALAGGTEAFF. Complete variable domain (other parts from reference TRBV7-2 and TRBJ1-1): GAGVSQSPSNKVTEKGKDVELRCDPISGHTALYWYRQSLGQGLEFLIYFQGNSAPDKSGLPSDRFSAERTGGSVSTLTIQRTQQEDSAVYLCASSLALAGGTEAFFGQGTRLTVV.

The chain joins TRBV6-6 to TRBJ2-6; 7 nucleotides match TRBD1. After removal of 5 bases from V and 0 bases from J, the junction contained 10 bases not matched to a gene. Germline V gives CDR1 MNHNY, CDR2 SVGAGI (reference sequence). The CDR3 consists of 18 residues. CDR3 residues: CASSIDRDALSGANVLTF. In nucleotides, the CDR3 is TGTGCCAGCAGTATAGACAGGGATGCCCTCTCTGGGGCCAACGTCCTGACTTTC.

Many counts were recorded for this clonotype. J is TRBJ2-1 and V is TRBV7-8; 7 bases are shared with TRBD2. The CDR3 totals 18 residues. CDR1 and CDR2 (germline): SGHVS, FQNEAQ. The V and J ends lost 2 bases and 4 bases, in that order; junction bases with no gene match: 14. In nucleotides, the CDR3 is TGTGCCAGCAGCTTACCGGCGACTAGCCTGACGGATTACAATGAGCAGTTCTTC. Its protein product is CASSLPATSLTDYNEQFF.

The rearrangement links TRBV4-3 to TRBJ1-2; 7 nucleotides match TRBD1. With V trimmed by 0 bases and J by 4 bases, 8 bases remained unmatched. The CDR3 length is 16 residues. Germline V gives CDR1 LGHNA, CDR2 YSLEER. The CDR3 region has the DNA TGCGCCAGCAGCCAAGATCCAACAGGGGTCATCTATGGCTACACCTTC. Translated: CASSQDPTGVIYGYTF.

J is TRBJ1-3 and V is TRBV29-1; D remains unclear. In germline, CDR1 is SQVTM, CDR2 ANQGSEA. Trimming shortened V by 5 bases and J by 0 bases, and 8 bases separated the two germline ends. The CDR3 is 13 residues long. The CDR3 loop is CSVLTNSGNTIYF. The CDR3, as DNA: TGCAGCGTTTTAACTAACTCTGGAAACACCATATATTTT. Variable domain in full (rest from reference TRBV29-1 and TRBJ1-3): SAVISQKPSRDICQRGTSLTIQCQVDSQVTMMFWYRQQPGQSLTLIATANQGSEATYESGFVIDKFPISRPNLTFSTLTVSNMSPEDSSIYLCSVLTNSGNTIYFGEGSWLTVV.

This chain connects TRBV27 to TRBJ2-1; D perhaps matches TRBD1 (6 bases). Germline values: CDR1 MNHEY, CDR2 SMNVEV (reference sequence). The V end lost 3 bases, the J end lost 0 bases, and 18 bases lay between the germline ends. The CDR3 length is 18 residues. The CDR3 region has the DNA TGTGCCAGCAGTTTGCACGAGGGGACACCGAGCTCCTACAATGAGCAGTTCTTC. This gives the protein CASSLHEGTPSSYNEQFF.

This clonotype was seen once. V usage is TRBV20-1 and J usage is TRBJ2-3; D unresolved. Trimming shortened V by 0 bases and J by 7 bases, and 8 bases separated the two germline ends. Germline V gives CDR1 DFQATT, CDR2 SNEGSKA (reference sequence). The CDR3 length is 12 residues. The CDR3 protein is CSAREAQNTQYF. The CDR3 coding sequence is TGCAGTGCTAGAGAGGCCCAAAATACGCAGTATTTT.

This clonotype has a count of ten or more. The chain employs TRBV7-8 and TRBJ2-7; D is uncertain. Per the germline V gene, CDR1 is SGHVS and CDR2 is FQNEAQ. The CDR3 loop spans 11 amino acids. V was cut by 0 bases and J by 6 bases, with 3 bases left in between. CDR3 sequence: CASSLAGEQYF. The CDR3 DNA follows: TGTGCCAGCAGCTTAGCGGGCGAGCAGTACTTC.

The table lists this clonotype with a few counts. This chain uses TRBV5-5 with TRBJ2-3; 12 bases line up with TRBD2. CDR3 length equals 15 residues. Per germline, CDR1 SGHKS and CDR2 YYEKEE (reference sequence). V shed 4 bases and J 6 bases; nucleotides not matched to a gene: 6. CDR3 in amino acids: CASSPPSGGADTQYF. CDR3 sequence (DNA): TGTGCCAGCAGCCCCCCTAGCGGGGGGGCCGATACGCAGTATTTT.